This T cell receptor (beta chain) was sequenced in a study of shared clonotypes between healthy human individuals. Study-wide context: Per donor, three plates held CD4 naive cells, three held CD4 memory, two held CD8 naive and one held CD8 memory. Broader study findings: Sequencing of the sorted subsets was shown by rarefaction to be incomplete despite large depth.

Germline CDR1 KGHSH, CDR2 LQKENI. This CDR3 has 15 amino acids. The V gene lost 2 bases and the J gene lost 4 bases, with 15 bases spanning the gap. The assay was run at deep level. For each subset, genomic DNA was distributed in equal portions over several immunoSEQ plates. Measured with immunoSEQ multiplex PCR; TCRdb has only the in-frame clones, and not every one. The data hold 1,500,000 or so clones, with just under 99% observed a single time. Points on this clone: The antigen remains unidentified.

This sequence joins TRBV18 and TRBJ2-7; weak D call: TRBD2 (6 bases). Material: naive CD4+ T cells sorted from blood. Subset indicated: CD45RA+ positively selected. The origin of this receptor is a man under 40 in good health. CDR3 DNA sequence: TGTGCCAGCTCACCAGTGGCTAGCGAGGGTTACGAGCAGTACTTC. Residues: CASSPVASEGYEQYF.